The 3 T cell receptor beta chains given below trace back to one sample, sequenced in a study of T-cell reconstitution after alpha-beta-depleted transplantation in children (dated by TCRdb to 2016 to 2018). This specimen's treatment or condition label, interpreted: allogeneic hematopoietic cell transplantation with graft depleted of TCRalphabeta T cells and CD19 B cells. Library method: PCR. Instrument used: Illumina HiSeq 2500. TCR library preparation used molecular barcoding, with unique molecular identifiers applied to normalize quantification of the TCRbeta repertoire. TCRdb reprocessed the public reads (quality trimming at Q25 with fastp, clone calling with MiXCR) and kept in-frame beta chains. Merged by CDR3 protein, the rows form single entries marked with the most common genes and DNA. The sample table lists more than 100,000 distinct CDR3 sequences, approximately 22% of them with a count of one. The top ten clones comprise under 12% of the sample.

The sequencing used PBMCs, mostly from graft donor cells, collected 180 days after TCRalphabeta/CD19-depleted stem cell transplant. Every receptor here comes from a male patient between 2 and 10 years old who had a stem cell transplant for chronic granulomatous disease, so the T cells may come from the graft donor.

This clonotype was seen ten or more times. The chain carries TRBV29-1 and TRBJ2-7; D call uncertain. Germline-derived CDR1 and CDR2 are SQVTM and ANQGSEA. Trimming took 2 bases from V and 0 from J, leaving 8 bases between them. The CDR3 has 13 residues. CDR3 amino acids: CSVEPTDSYEQYF. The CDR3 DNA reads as TGCAGCGTTGAACCGACGGACTCCTACGAGCAGTACTTC.

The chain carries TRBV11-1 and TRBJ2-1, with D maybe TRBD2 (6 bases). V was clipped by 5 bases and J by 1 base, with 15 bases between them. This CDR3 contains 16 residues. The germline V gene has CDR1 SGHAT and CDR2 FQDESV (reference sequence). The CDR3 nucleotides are TGTGCCAGCAGCGCGACCGGGACTCGGTCCTACAATGAGCAGTTCTTC. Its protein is CASSATGTRSYNEQFF.

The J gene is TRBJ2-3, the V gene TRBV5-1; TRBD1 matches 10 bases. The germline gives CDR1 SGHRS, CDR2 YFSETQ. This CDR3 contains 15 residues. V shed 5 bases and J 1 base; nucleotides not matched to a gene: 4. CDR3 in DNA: TGCGCCAGCAGGGAAGGACAGGGGGGCACAGATACGCAGTATTTT. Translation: CASREGQGGTDTQYF.